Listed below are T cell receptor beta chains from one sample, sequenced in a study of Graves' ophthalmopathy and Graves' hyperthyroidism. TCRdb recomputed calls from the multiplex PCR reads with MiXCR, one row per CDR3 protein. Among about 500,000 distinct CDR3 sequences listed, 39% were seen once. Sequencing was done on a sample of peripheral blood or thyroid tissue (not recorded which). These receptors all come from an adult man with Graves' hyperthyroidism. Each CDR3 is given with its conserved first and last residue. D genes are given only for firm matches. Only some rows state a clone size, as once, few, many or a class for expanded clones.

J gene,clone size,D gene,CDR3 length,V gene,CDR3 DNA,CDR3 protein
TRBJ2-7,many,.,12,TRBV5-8,TGTGCCAGCAGCTTGACGGGTTCCGAGCAGTACTTC,CASSLTGSEQYF
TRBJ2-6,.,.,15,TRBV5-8,TGTGCCAGCAGCCTCCAGGGACTTGGGGCCAACGTCCTGACTTTC,CASSLQGLGANVLTF
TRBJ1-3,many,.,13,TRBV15,TGTGCCACCCACCGGCTAGGGGGAAACACCATATATTTT,CATHRLGGNTIYF
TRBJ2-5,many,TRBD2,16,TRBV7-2,TGTGCCAGCAGCCAAGGACTAGCGGGAATTTCAGAGACCCAGTACTTC,CASSQGLAGISETQYF
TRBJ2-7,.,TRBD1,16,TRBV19,TGTGCCAGTAGTAGAGCCTCCGGGACAGGGGGCTACGAGCAGTACTTC,CASSRASGTGGYEQYF
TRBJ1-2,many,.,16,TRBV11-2,TGTGCCAGCAGCTTGAAGGGCGGCAGGAGGGACTATGGCTACACCTTC,CASSLKGGRRDYGYTF
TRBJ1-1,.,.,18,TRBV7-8,TGTGCCAGCAGCTTACTCTTAACAAGGACAGCGAACGGGGCTGAAGCTTTCTTT,CASSLLLTRTANGAEAFF
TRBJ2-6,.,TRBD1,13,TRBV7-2,TGTGCCAGCAGCCCCCAGGGGGCAAGGGCTGAAGCTTTC,CASSPQGARAEAF
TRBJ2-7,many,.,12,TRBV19,TGTGCCAGTAGTATCCCGGGCTACGAGCAGTACTTC,CASSIPGYEQYF
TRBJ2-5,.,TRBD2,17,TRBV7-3,TGTGCCAGCAGCCGAGGACTCGGACTAGCGGGACAGAATACGCAGTACTTC,CASSRGLGLAGQNTQYF
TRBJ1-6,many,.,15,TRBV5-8,TGTGCCAGCAGCCCGCAAGGGACAATGAGTTCACCCCTCCACTTT,CASSPQGTMSSPLHF
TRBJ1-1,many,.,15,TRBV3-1,TGTGCCAGCAGCCAAGCTGGTGGGGGCGGCACTGAAGCTTTCTTT,CASSQAGGGGTEAFF
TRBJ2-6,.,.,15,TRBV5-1,TGCGCCAGCAGCTTGGAAGGGGGGGGGGCCAACGTCCTGACTTTC,CASSLEGGGANVLTF
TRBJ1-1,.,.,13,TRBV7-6,TGTGCCAGCAGCCACCTCAACAGAGTTTCAGCTTTCTTT,CASSHLNRVSAFF
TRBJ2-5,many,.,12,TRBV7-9,TGTGCCAGCAGCTTAGTGTTGGAGACCCAGTACTTC,CASSLVLETQYF
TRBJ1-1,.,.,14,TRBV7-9,TGTGCCAGCAGTCACGGACGGTCGAACACTGAAGCTTTCTTT,CASSHGRSNTEAFF
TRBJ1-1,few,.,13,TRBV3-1,TGTGCCAGCAGCCCTACATTTAACACTGAAGCTTTCTTT,CASSPTFNTEAFF
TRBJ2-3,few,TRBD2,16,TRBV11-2,TGTGCCAGCAGCTCCCGATTACTAGCGGGCACAGATACGCAGTATTTT,CASSSRLLAGTDTQYF
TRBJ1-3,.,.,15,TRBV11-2,TGTGCCAGCAGCCCCCATTTTACCCCTGGAAACACCATATATTTT,CASSPHFTPGNTIYF
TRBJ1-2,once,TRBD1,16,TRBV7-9,TGTGCCAGCAGCCCAGGGACAGGGGGAGACATGGATGGCTACACCTTC,CASSPGTGGDMDGYTF
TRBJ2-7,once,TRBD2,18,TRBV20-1,TGCAGTGCCCAAGGAGGACTAGCGGGAGGGTGGGTCCAGCTTGAGCAGTACTTC,CSAQGGLAGGWVQLEQYF
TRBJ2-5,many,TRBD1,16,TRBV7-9,TGTGCCAGCAGCCCCCATTCCGGGACAGGGATAGAGACCCAGTACTTC,CASSPHSGTGIETQYF
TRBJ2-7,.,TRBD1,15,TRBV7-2,TGTGCCAGCAGTTCGACAGGGGCGGGCTCCTACGAGCAGTACTTC,CASSSTGAGSYEQYF
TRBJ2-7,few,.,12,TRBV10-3,TGTGCCATCAGTGAGTCGTGGGGGATTCAGTACTTC,CAISESWGIQYF
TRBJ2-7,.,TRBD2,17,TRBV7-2,TGTGCCAGCAGCTTTATGCCAACTAGCGGGATAGGTTACGAGCAGTACTTC,CASSFMPTSGIGYEQYF
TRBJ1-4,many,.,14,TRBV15,TGTGCCACCAGCAGAGGATCAACTAATGAAAAACTGTTTTTT,CATSRGSTNEKLFF
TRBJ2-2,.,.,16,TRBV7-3,TGTGCCAGCAGTTCCACCGGGACAACGAACACCGGGGAGCTGTTTTTT,CASSSTGTTNTGELFF
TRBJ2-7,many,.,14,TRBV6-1,TGTGCCAGCAGTGAAGCGGGGGGACACTACGAGCAGTACTTC,CASSEAGGHYEQYF
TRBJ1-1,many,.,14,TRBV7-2,TGTGCCAGCAGCTTAAAGGTGGGGCACACTGAAGCTTTCTTT,CASSLKVGHTEAFF
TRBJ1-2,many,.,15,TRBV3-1,TGTGCCAGCAGCCAAGAGCATCTCCAGATATATGGCTACACCTTC,CASSQEHLQIYGYTF
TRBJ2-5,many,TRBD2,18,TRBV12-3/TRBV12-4,TGTGCCAGCACCACCTCGGCCGGGGAGGGATTGTTCTTGGAGACCCAGTACTTC,CASTTSAGEGLFLETQYF
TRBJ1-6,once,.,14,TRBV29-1,TGCAGCTTAGCCTCCGGGGGACATAATTCACCCCTCCACTTT,CSLASGGHNSPLHF
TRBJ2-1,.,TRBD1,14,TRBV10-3,TGTGCCATCAGTACCCGGGACAGGGTTGTTGAGCAGTTCTTC,CAISTRDRVVEQFF
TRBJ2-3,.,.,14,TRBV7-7,TGTGCTAGCAGCTTAACCGGGGTAACAGATACGCAGTATTTT,CASSLTGVTDTQYF
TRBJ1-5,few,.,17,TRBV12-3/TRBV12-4,TGTGCCAGCAGTTTGTCTATGCAGGGAGGATCAAATCAGCCCCAGCATTTT,CASSLSMQGGSNQPQHF
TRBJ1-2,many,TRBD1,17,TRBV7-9,TGTGCCAGCAGCTTGGGGGGGCCGGACAGGGGAAGAAGGGGCTACACCTTC,CASSLGGPDRGRRGYTF
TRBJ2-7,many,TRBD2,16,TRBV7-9,TGTGCCAGCAGCTTAGGACTAGCGGAAAGCTCCTACGAGCAGTACTTC,CASSLGLAESSYEQYF
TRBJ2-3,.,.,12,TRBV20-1,TGCAGTGCTCTTGGACTGGCAGATACGCAGTATTTT,CSALGLADTQYF
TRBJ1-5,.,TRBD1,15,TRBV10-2,TGCGCCAGCAGTGAGACAGGGGATAGCAATCAGCCCCAGCATTTT,CASSETGDSNQPQHF
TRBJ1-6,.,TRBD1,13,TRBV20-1,TGCAGTGCTCTGGACAGGGGGAATTCACCCCTCCACTTT,CSALDRGNSPLHF
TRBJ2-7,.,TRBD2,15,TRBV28,TGTGCCAGCAGTTTGAGCGGGGGGCCCTCCTACGAGCAGTACTTC,CASSLSGGPSYEQYF
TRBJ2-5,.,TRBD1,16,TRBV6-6,TGTGCCAGCGGGCTTTACCAGGGGGTATTTCGGGAGACCCAGTACTTC,CASGLYQGVFRETQYF
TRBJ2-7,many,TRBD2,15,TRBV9,TGTGCCAGCAGCGTAGAGGCGGGGGTGTCCTACGAGCAGTACTTC,CASSVEAGVSYEQYF
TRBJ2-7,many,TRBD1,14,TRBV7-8,TGTGCCAGCAGCCGTGGGGGACAGGGGAGGGAGCAGTACTTC,CASSRGGQGREQYF
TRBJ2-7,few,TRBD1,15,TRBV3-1,TGTGCCAGCAGCCTAGACAGGGGCTCGGGCTACGAGCAGTACTTC,CASSLDRGSGYEQYF
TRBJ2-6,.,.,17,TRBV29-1,TGCAGCGTTGAATCGGGGGCGCAACGGTCTGGGGCCAACGTCCTGACTTTC,CSVESGAQRSGANVLTF
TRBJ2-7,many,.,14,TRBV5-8,TGTGCCAGCAGCTTGGGCGGGCTCTCCTACGAGCAGTACTTC,CASSLGGLSYEQYF
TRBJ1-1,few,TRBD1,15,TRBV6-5,TGTGCCAGCGGGACAGGGACTTTTTCCCACACTGAAGCTTTCTTT,CASGTGTFSHTEAFF
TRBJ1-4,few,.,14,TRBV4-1,TGCGCCAGCAGCCTCGGGAATAGCAATGAAAAACTGTTTTTT,CASSLGNSNEKLFF
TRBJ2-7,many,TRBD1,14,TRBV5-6,TGTGCCAGCAGCCTCGATGACAGGGCCTACGAGCAGTACTTC,CASSLDDRAYEQYF
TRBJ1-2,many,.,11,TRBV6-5,TGTGCCAGCAGTGGGAGATATGGCTACACCTTC,CASSGRYGYTF
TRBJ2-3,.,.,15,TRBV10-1,TGCGCCAGCAGTGAGTCGGGGCAGGGCACAGATACGCAGTATTTT,CASSESGQGTDTQYF
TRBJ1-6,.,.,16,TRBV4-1,TGCGCCAGCAGCCAAGCTCAGGGGAACGGGGAGTCACCCCTCCACTTT,CASSQAQGNGESPLHF
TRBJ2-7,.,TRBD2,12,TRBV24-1,TGTGCCAGCCTAGCGGGGGCCTACGAGCAGTACTTC,CASLAGAYEQYF
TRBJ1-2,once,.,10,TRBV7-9,TGTGCCAGCAGGGGGAACAGCTACACCTTC,CASRGNSYTF